The sample holds one count of the clone carrying this T cell receptor beta chain. Measured with immunoSEQ multiplex PCR; TCRdb has only the in-frame clones, and not every one. The sample has around 130,000 clones; roughly nine tenths are singletons. This sample was taken from a study of blood T cell repertoires in COVID-19. Overall study context: Samples representing acute and convalescent COVID-19 were sourced from the United States, Italy and Spain. T cells, B-cell-depleted T cells, or PBMCs provided the cDNA or gDNA that served as material.

Germline V lookup: CDR1 SGHTA, CDR2 FQGNSA. V lost 3 bases and J lost 6; bases outside the gene matches: 4. This CDR3 comprises 14 residues. Patients at the Seattle site were enrolled during active infection and followed longitudinally. Sequencing input: peripheral blood. This TCR was recovered from a man between 60 and 70 years old with COVID-19, enrolled during active disease. The V gene is TRBV7-2, the J gene TRBJ2-3; 9 bases match TRBD1. The CDR3 region is CASSFGTGLDTQYF. CDR3 sequence (DNA): TGTGCCAGCAGCTTCGGGACAGGGTTGGATACGCAGTATTTT.